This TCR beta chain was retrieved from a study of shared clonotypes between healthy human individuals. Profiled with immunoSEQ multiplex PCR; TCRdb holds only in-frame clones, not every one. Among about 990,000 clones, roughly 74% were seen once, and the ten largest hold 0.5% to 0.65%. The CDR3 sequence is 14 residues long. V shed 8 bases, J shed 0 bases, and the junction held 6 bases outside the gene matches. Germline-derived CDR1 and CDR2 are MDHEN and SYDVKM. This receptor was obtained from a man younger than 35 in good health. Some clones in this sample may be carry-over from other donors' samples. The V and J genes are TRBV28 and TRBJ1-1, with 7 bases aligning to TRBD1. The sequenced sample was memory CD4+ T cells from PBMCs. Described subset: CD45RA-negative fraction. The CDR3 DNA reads TGTGCCAGCTGTACAGGGGAAGTGAACACTGAAGCTTTCTTT. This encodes CASCTGEVNTEAFF.